The T cell receptor (beta chain) described here comes from a study of CD8 T cells in Susac syndrome. The CDR3 has 13 amino acids. Trimming took 4 bases from V and 5 from J, leaving 11 bases between them. In germline, CDR1 is PRHDT, CDR2 FYEKMQ (reference sequence). About 0.5 to 1 ug RNA was reverse transcribed with random hexamers. MiXCR, run by TCRdb on the immunoSEQ multiplex PCR reads, gives a single entry per CDR3 protein. In the table there are 160,000 or so distinct CDR3 sequences, 90% to 95% of which are singletons. The TCR sequence derives from a human donor with Susac syndrome. The chain uses TRBV13 and TRBJ1-1; D is unclear. Material for sequencing was CD4+ T cells from PBMCs. The CDR3 bases are TGTGCCAGCAGCTCGGTACCCCATACTGAAGCTTTCTTT. It yields the protein CASSSVPHTEAFF. Using reference TRBV13 and TRBJ1-1 for the parts outside the CDR3, the full variable domain is AAGVIQSPRHLIKEKRETATLKCYPIPRHDTVYWYQQGPGQDPQFLISFYEKMQSDKGSIPDRFSAQQFSDYHSELNMSSLELGDSALYFCASSSVPHTEAFFGQGTRLTVV.